This T cell receptor beta chain was sequenced in a study of blood T cell repertoires in COVID-19. In the study overall: PBMCs, B-cell-depleted T cells, or T cells provided the cDNA or gDNA that made up the material.

From germline, CDR1 is SGHTA and CDR2 FQGNSA. After removal of 1 base from V and 6 bases from J, the junction contained 0 bases not matched to a gene. This CDR3 is built from 13 residues. In the study's own analysis: Nucleated cell counts were estimated from reference gene primer amplification. Measured with immunoSEQ multiplex PCR; TCRdb has only the in-frame clones, and not every one. V, J and clone size reflect that table, while D and trimming were determined from the DNA. The sample carries roughly 290,000 clones, about 91% recorded once. This chain links TRBV7-2 with TRBJ2-1, with 7 bases aligning to TRBD1. The receptor's source is a woman aged 55-69 years with acute or convalescent COVID-19. Specimen: peripheral blood. CDR3 in DNA: TGTGCCAGCAGCTTAGACAGGGGCAATGAGCAGTTCTTC. It codes for CASSLDRGNEQFF.